Listed below are T cell receptor beta chains from one sample, sequenced in a study of shared clonotypes between healthy human individuals. Clones were read by immunoSEQ multiplex PCR, and TCRdb kept only the in-frame ones, dropping some. This table has approximately 1.5 million clones, about 98.5% appearing once. Sequencing was done on a sample of naive CD4+ T cells sorted from blood. These receptors all stem from a man younger than 40 in good health. The CDR3 runs from the conserved cysteine through the conserved F or W. The order of the fields is clone size, J gene, V gene, D gene, CDR3 protein, CDR3 DNA. A D gene is named only where the DNA matches it firmly. The size of a clone is reported for some rows only, either as once, few or many, or as a class for expanded clones.

abundance: .
j_gene: TRBJ1-2
v_gene: TRBV6-1
d_gene: TRBD1
CDR3aa: CASSKDREYYGYTF
CDR3nt: TGTGCCAGCAGTAAGGACAGGGAATACTATGGCTACACCTTC

abundance: .
j_gene: TRBJ2-1
v_gene: TRBV15
d_gene: TRBD1
CDR3aa: CATSRSGTVHNEQFF
CDR3nt: TGTGCCACCAGCAGGTCCGGGACAGTTCACAATGAGCAGTTCTTC

abundance: .
j_gene: TRBJ2-7
v_gene: TRBV10-1
d_gene: TRBD2
CDR3aa: CASSELRSGSVLNEQYF
CDR3nt: TGCGCCAGCAGTGAGTTGCGGAGCGGGAGTGTATTAAACGAGCAGTACTTC

abundance: .
j_gene: TRBJ1-3
v_gene: TRBV9
d_gene: .
CDR3aa: CASSVGAQGNTIYF
CDR3nt: TGTGCCAGCAGCGTAGGAGCTCAGGGAAACACCATATATTTT

abundance: .
j_gene: TRBJ2-7
v_gene: TRBV28
d_gene: .
CDR3aa: CASGTPYLGEQYF
CDR3nt: TGTGCCAGTGGGACACCCTACTTGGGCGAGCAGTACTTC

abundance: .
j_gene: TRBJ2-2
v_gene: TRBV9
d_gene: TRBD2
CDR3aa: CASSIRLAVNTGELFF
CDR3nt: TGTGCCAGCAGCATTCGACTAGCGGTGAACACCGGGGAGCTGTTTTTT

abundance: .
j_gene: TRBJ2-7
v_gene: TRBV30
d_gene: TRBD2
CDR3aa: CACPAASGGTYEQYF
CDR3nt: TGTGCCTGTCCCGCCGCTAGCGGGGGGACCTACGAGCAGTACTTC

abundance: .
j_gene: TRBJ1-3
v_gene: TRBV5-6
d_gene: .
CDR3aa: CASSRTRSSNTIYF
CDR3nt: TGTGCCAGCAGCCGGACCCGATCGTCAAACACCATATATTTT

abundance: .
j_gene: TRBJ2-2
v_gene: TRBV10-3
d_gene: TRBD2
CDR3aa: CAISEPSGINTGELFF
CDR3nt: TGTGCCATCAGTGAGCCCAGCGGGATTAACACCGGGGAGCTGTTTTTT

abundance: .
j_gene: TRBJ2-7
v_gene: TRBV15
d_gene: .
CDR3aa: CATSRAGAFDHYEQYF
CDR3nt: TGTGCCACCAGCAGAGCGGGAGCCTTTGATCACTACGAGCAGTACTTC

abundance: .
j_gene: TRBJ2-1
v_gene: TRBV7-3
d_gene: TRBD1
CDR3aa: CASSHDRDYNEQFF
CDR3nt: TGTGCCAGCAGCCACGACAGGGACTACAATGAGCAGTTCTTC

abundance: .
j_gene: TRBJ1-1
v_gene: TRBV20-1
d_gene: TRBD1
CDR3aa: CRTNRGRSPF
CDR3nt: TGCAGGACAAACAGGGGGCGCTCCCCGTTT

abundance: .
j_gene: TRBJ1-3
v_gene: TRBV2
d_gene: .
CDR3aa: CASSASADTIYF
CDR3nt: TGTGCCAGCAGTGCGTCTGCGGACACCATATATTTT

abundance: .
j_gene: TRBJ2-7
v_gene: TRBV28
d_gene: TRBD1
CDR3aa: CASRGTGRSEQYF
CDR3nt: TGTGCCAGCAGAGGGACAGGGCGTAGCGAGCAGTACTTC

abundance: .
j_gene: TRBJ2-4
v_gene: TRBV7-2
d_gene: .
CDR3aa: CASSSGSGGAKNIQYF
CDR3nt: TGTGCCAGCAGCTCCGGGTCCGGGGGAGCCAAAAACATTCAGTACTTC

abundance: .
j_gene: TRBJ1-4
v_gene: TRBV6-4
d_gene: .
CDR3aa: CASALRAGEKLFF
CDR3nt: TGTGCCAGCGCCTTGAGGGCGGGTGAAAAACTGTTTTTT

abundance: .
j_gene: TRBJ2-1
v_gene: TRBV5-4
d_gene: TRBD1
CDR3aa: CASSPGQGLAVYEQFF
CDR3nt: TGTGCCAGCAGCCCTGGACAGGGCCTAGCCGTCTATGAGCAGTTCTTC

abundance: .
j_gene: TRBJ2-7
v_gene: TRBV5-1
d_gene: TRBD1
CDR3aa: CASSLVTGVRTQSYEQYF
CDR3nt: TGCGCCAGCAGCTTGGTGACAGGGGTCCGAACACAGTCCTACGAGCAGTACTTC

abundance: .
j_gene: TRBJ1-1
v_gene: TRBV7-3
d_gene: .
CDR3aa: CASSSIKNTEAFF
CDR3nt: TGTGCCAGCAGCTCCATAAAGAACACTGAAGCTTTCTTT

abundance: .
j_gene: TRBJ2-7
v_gene: TRBV6-5
d_gene: .
CDR3aa: CASSPTAGIYEQYF
CDR3nt: TGTGCCAGCAGCCCCACTGCCGGGATCTACGAGCAGTACTTC

abundance: .
j_gene: TRBJ1-1
v_gene: TRBV28
d_gene: TRBD1
CDR3aa: CASSYPSGGLTEAFF
CDR3nt: TGTGCCAGCAGTTATCCCTCAGGGGGCTTAACTGAAGCTTTCTTT

abundance: .
j_gene: TRBJ2-2
v_gene: TRBV9
d_gene: TRBD2
CDR3aa: CASSVVPGLAKTGELFF
CDR3nt: TGTGCCAGCAGCGTAGTGCCGGGACTAGCGAAGACCGGGGAGCTGTTTTTT

abundance: .
j_gene: TRBJ2-7
v_gene: TRBV7-8
d_gene: .
CDR3aa: CASSLGAGYSYEQYF
CDR3nt: TGTGCCAGCAGCTTAGGGGCAGGGTACTCCTACGAGCAGTACTTC

abundance: .
j_gene: TRBJ2-1
v_gene: TRBV5-1
d_gene: TRBD2
CDR3aa: CASSLGGSSYNEQFF
CDR3nt: TGCGCCAGCAGCCTCGGGGGGAGCTCCTACAATGAGCAGTTCTTC

abundance: .
j_gene: TRBJ2-7
v_gene: TRBV25-1
d_gene: TRBD1
CDR3aa: CASSAGTALSEQYF
CDR3nt: TGTGCCAGCAGTGCCGGGACAGCCCTCAGCGAGCAGTACTTC

abundance: .
j_gene: TRBJ1-2
v_gene: TRBV7-2
d_gene: .
CDR3aa: CASRLVGGYGYTF
CDR3nt: TGTGCCAGCAGATTAGTTGGGGGCTATGGCTACACCTTC

abundance: .
j_gene: TRBJ2-7
v_gene: TRBV5-1
d_gene: .
CDR3aa: CASSLIPGYEQYF
CDR3nt: TGCGCCAGCAGCCTAATACCGGGTTACGAGCAGTACTTC

abundance: .
j_gene: TRBJ2-7
v_gene: TRBV30
d_gene: TRBD2
CDR3aa: CAWSLGREGEQYF
CDR3nt: TGTGCCTGGAGTCTTGGGAGGGAGGGAGAGCAGTACTTC

abundance: .
j_gene: TRBJ1-2
v_gene: TRBV5-1
d_gene: .
CDR3aa: CASRRDLSESWGYTF
CDR3nt: TGCGCCAGCAGGAGGGACCTCTCCGAAAGTTGGGGCTACACCTTC

abundance: .
j_gene: TRBJ2-7
v_gene: TRBV7-6
d_gene: .
CDR3aa: CASSSWRASEQYF
CDR3nt: TGTGCCAGCAGCTCGTGGAGGGCCAGCGAGCAGTACTTC

abundance: .
j_gene: TRBJ2-7
v_gene: TRBV14
d_gene: .
CDR3aa: CASSMGAHEQYF
CDR3nt: TGTGCCAGCAGTATGGGGGCCCACGAGCAGTACTTC

abundance: .
j_gene: TRBJ2-7
v_gene: TRBV4-1
d_gene: TRBD2
CDR3aa: CASSQEWASGRVRSYEQYF
CDR3nt: TGCGCCAGCAGCCAAGAATGGGCTAGCGGGAGGGTCCGCTCCTACGAGCAGTACTTC

abundance: .
j_gene: TRBJ2-7
v_gene: TRBV5-1
d_gene: .
CDR3aa: CASSWRGTSTYEQYF
CDR3nt: TGCGCCAGCAGCTGGAGGGGGACGTCCACCTACGAGCAGTACTTC

abundance: .
j_gene: TRBJ2-7
v_gene: TRBV7-2
d_gene: .
CDR3aa: CASSLAATETYEQYF
CDR3nt: TGTGCCAGCAGCTTAGCCGCGACAGAGACCTACGAGCAGTACTTC

abundance: .
j_gene: TRBJ2-2
v_gene: TRBV6-5
d_gene: .
CDR3aa: CASSPNRVNTGELFF
CDR3nt: TGTGCCAGCAGCCCGAATCGCGTGAACACCGGGGAGCTGTTTTTT

abundance: once
j_gene: TRBJ2-5
v_gene: TRBV11-2
d_gene: .
CDR3aa: CASSLSPPSHQETQYF
CDR3nt: TGTGCCAGCAGCTTGTCCCCCCCCAGCCACCAAGAGACCCAGTACTTC

abundance: .
j_gene: TRBJ2-7
v_gene: TRBV6-6
d_gene: .
CDR3aa: CASSPRDLAYEQYF
CDR3nt: TGTGCCAGCAGTCCCAGGGACTTGGCCTACGAGCAGTACTTC

abundance: .
j_gene: TRBJ1-3
v_gene: TRBV14
d_gene: .
CDR3aa: CASSSQGLYSGNTIYF
CDR3nt: TGTGCCAGCAGCTCACAAGGGCTCTACTCTGGAAACACCATATATTTT

abundance: once
j_gene: TRBJ1-5
v_gene: TRBV28
d_gene: .
CDR3aa: CASSLLGNQPQHF
CDR3nt: TGTGCCAGCAGTTTACTTGGCAATCAGCCCCAGCATTTT

abundance: .
j_gene: TRBJ2-5
v_gene: TRBV7-9
d_gene: .
CDR3aa: CASSPGWGRAKQETQYF
CDR3nt: TGTGCCAGCAGTCCTGGTTGGGGGAGAGCGAAGCAAGAGACCCAGTACTTC

abundance: .
j_gene: TRBJ2-5
v_gene: TRBV5-1
d_gene: .
CDR3aa: CASSGGETQYF
CDR3nt: TGCGCCAGCAGCGGCGGTGAGACCCAGTACTTC

abundance: .
j_gene: TRBJ2-1
v_gene: TRBV7-9
d_gene: TRBD1
CDR3aa: CASSLVGGFYNEQFF
CDR3nt: TGTGCCAGCAGCTTAGTAGGGGGCTTCTACAATGAGCAGTTCTTC

abundance: .
j_gene: TRBJ2-7
v_gene: TRBV20-1
d_gene: .
CDR3aa: CSARDPNEQYF
CDR3nt: TGCAGTGCTAGAGATCCAAACGAGCAGTACTTC

abundance: .
j_gene: TRBJ2-7
v_gene: TRBV14
d_gene: .
CDR3aa: CASSHINSYEQYF
CDR3nt: TGTGCCAGCAGCCATATCAACTCCTACGAGCAGTACTTC

abundance: .
j_gene: TRBJ2-7
v_gene: TRBV15
d_gene: .
CDR3aa: CATSRLTDFSYEQYF
CDR3nt: TGTGCCACCAGCAGGCTGACAGATTTCTCCTACGAGCAGTACTTC

abundance: .
j_gene: TRBJ2-3
v_gene: TRBV6-5
d_gene: .
CDR3aa: CASSYVGSDQYF
CDR3nt: TGTGCCAGCAGTTACGTCGGGAGCGATCAGTATTTT

abundance: .
j_gene: TRBJ2-6
v_gene: TRBV5-1
d_gene: TRBD2
CDR3aa: CASSLAGPGANVLTF
CDR3nt: TGCGCCAGCTCTCTAGCGGGGCCTGGGGCCAACGTCCTGACTTTC

abundance: .
j_gene: TRBJ2-1
v_gene: TRBV28
d_gene: TRBD2
CDR3aa: CASSVSGSYNEQFF
CDR3nt: TGTGCCAGCAGTGTTAGCGGGAGCTACAATGAGCAGTTCTTC

abundance: .
j_gene: TRBJ2-7
v_gene: TRBV29-1
d_gene: .
CDR3aa: CSGGAGTYEQYF
CDR3nt: TGCAGCGGGGGGGCAGGGACCTACGAGCAGTACTTC

abundance: .
j_gene: TRBJ2-3
v_gene: TRBV5-1
d_gene: TRBD2
CDR3aa: CASSSGLAGSTDTQYF
CDR3nt: TGCGCCAGCAGCTCCGGACTAGCGGGTAGCACAGATACGCAGTATTTT

abundance: .
j_gene: TRBJ2-5
v_gene: TRBV5-1
d_gene: .
CDR3aa: CASSQRGPTRMQETQYF
CDR3nt: TGCGCCAGCAGCCAAAGGGGACCCACCCGAATGCAAGAGACCCAGTACTTC

abundance: .
j_gene: TRBJ1-4
v_gene: TRBV28
d_gene: .
CDR3aa: CASSLSQTGHVGEKLFF
CDR3nt: TGTGCCAGCAGTTTATCCCAGACCGGACACGTGGGCGAAAAACTGTTTTTT

abundance: once
j_gene: TRBJ2-7
v_gene: TRBV11-2
d_gene: .
CDR3aa: CASSFKPHEQYF
CDR3nt: TGTGCCAGCAGCTTCAAACCCCACGAGCAGTACTTC

abundance: .
j_gene: TRBJ2-7
v_gene: TRBV11-2
d_gene: TRBD1
CDR3aa: CASSLARDREPRYEQYF
CDR3nt: TGTGCCAGCAGCTTAGCCCGGGACAGGGAACCTCGTTACGAGCAGTACTTC

abundance: .
j_gene: TRBJ2-3
v_gene: TRBV10-1
d_gene: .
CDR3aa: CASSDSTDTQYF
CDR3nt: TGCGCCAGCAGCGACAGTACAGATACGCAGTATTTT

abundance: .
j_gene: TRBJ2-7
v_gene: TRBV5-1
d_gene: TRBD2
CDR3aa: CASRGPLAGGLGRAYEQYF
CDR3nt: TGCGCCAGCAGGGGTCCACTAGCGGGAGGACTGGGCCGCGCCTACGAGCAGTACTTC

abundance: .
j_gene: TRBJ1-1
v_gene: TRBV7-2
d_gene: .
CDR3aa: CASSFSQRVTEAFF
CDR3nt: TGTGCCAGCAGCTTTTCCCAAAGGGTCACTGAAGCTTTCTTT